Listed below are T cell receptor beta chains from one sample, sequenced in a study of OX40 agonist ivuxolimab in advanced cancers. Assay used: immunoSEQ multiplex PCR; TCRdb lists only in-frame clones, some missing. The sample lists some 62,000 clones, around 93% occurring once. Sequencing was performed on CD4+ or CD8+ T cells sorted from blood, taken in a trial of the OX40 agonist ivuxolimab. The receptors stem from an adult with an advanced solid tumor such as melanoma, head and neck, liver or kidney cancer. Each CDR3 is given with its conserved first and last residue. The D gene is left open where the match is weak. Some rows mark clone size as missing; the rest say once, few, many or name a class of expanded clone.

clone size: -
D gene: TRBD2
J gene: TRBJ2-2
V gene: TRBV9
CDR3 DNA: TGTGCCAGCAGCCCTTCGGGGGGTAGCCTCGGGGAGCTGTTTTTT
CDR3 protein: CASSPSGGSLGELFF

clone size: once
D gene: -
J gene: TRBJ2-7
V gene: TRBV7-6
CDR3 DNA: TGTGCCAGCAGCCGTACCGGTTACGAGCAGTACTTC
CDR3 protein: CASSRTGYEQYF

clone size: -
D gene: -
J gene: TRBJ1-5
V gene: TRBV27
CDR3 DNA: TGTGCCAGCATGGGGGAGCTAGACAATCAACCCCAGCATTTT
CDR3 protein: CASMGELDNQPQHF

clone size: -
D gene: -
J gene: TRBJ1-1
V gene: TRBV5-4
CDR3 DNA: TGTGCCAGCAGCTTGGAGGCAGCAGCTGAAGCTTTCTTT
CDR3 protein: CASSLEAAAEAFF

clone size: -
D gene: -
J gene: TRBJ2-4
V gene: TRBV7-9
CDR3 DNA: TGTGCCAGCAGCTTGTCTAGCTTCTCCCCGGGGGCCAAAAACATTCAGTACTTC
CDR3 protein: CASSLSSFSPGAKNIQYF

clone size: -
D gene: TRBD1
J gene: TRBJ1-5
V gene: TRBV7-8
CDR3 DNA: TGTGCCAGCAGCTTTTCGAGGACAGGGAATAGCAATCAGCCCCAGCATTTT
CDR3 protein: CASSFSRTGNSNQPQHF

clone size: few
D gene: -
J gene: TRBJ2-6
V gene: TRBV19
CDR3 DNA: TGTGCCAGTAGTCTAAACGGGGCTGGGGCCAACGTCCTGACTTTC
CDR3 protein: CASSLNGAGANVLTF

clone size: -
D gene: TRBD2
J gene: TRBJ2-1
V gene: TRBV19
CDR3 DNA: TGTGCCAGTAGTGCCCGAGGGGGGCTAGCGGGATATGAGCAGTTCTTC
CDR3 protein: CASSARGGLAGYEQFF

clone size: -
D gene: -
J gene: TRBJ2-7
V gene: TRBV28
CDR3 DNA: TGTGCCAGCAGCCCGGGACTCAGTTATTACTACGAGCAGTACTTC
CDR3 protein: CASSPGLSYYYEQYF

clone size: -
D gene: TRBD1
J gene: TRBJ2-1
V gene: TRBV19
CDR3 DNA: TGTGCCAGTAGTATCCAAGGGACAGGGTACAATGAGCAGTTCTTC
CDR3 protein: CASSIQGTGYNEQFF

clone size: -
D gene: -
J gene: TRBJ1-3
V gene: TRBV7-9
CDR3 DNA: TGTGCCAGCAGCCTCACCAGCGGTGGGTTGCTCACTGGAAACACCATATATTTT
CDR3 protein: CASSLTSGGLLTGNTIYF

clone size: -
D gene: TRBD2
J gene: TRBJ2-3
V gene: TRBV11-3
CDR3 DNA: TGTGCCAGCAGCACGCGGACTAGCGAGTCCACAGATACGCAGTATTTT
CDR3 protein: CASSTRTSESTDTQYF

clone size: -
D gene: TRBD2
J gene: TRBJ2-1
V gene: TRBV15
CDR3 DNA: TGTGCCACCAGGAAAGTTGGGGGGACTAGCGGGGAGGGTGAGCAGTTCTTC
CDR3 protein: CATRKVGGTSGEGEQFF

clone size: few
D gene: -
J gene: TRBJ2-7
V gene: TRBV7-2
CDR3 DNA: TGTGCCAGCAGCTTAGGGGTAGGGGAATGGGAGCAGTACTTC
CDR3 protein: CASSLGVGEWEQYF

clone size: -
D gene: -
J gene: TRBJ2-5
V gene: TRBV7-9
CDR3 DNA: TGTGCCAGCAGCTTAGTTTTTTTGGACCAAGAGACCCAGTACTTC
CDR3 protein: CASSLVFLDQETQYF

clone size: -
D gene: -
J gene: TRBJ2-1
V gene: TRBV19
CDR3 DNA: TGTGCCAGTAGTATAGGGACTTACAATGAGCAGTTCTTC
CDR3 protein: CASSIGTYNEQFF

clone size: -
D gene: TRBD1
J gene: TRBJ2-7
V gene: TRBV7-8
CDR3 DNA: TGTGCCAGCAGCCCGGCAAGGGACAGCTACGAGCAGTACTTC
CDR3 protein: CASSPARDSYEQYF

clone size: -
D gene: -
J gene: TRBJ2-1
V gene: TRBV5-4
CDR3 DNA: TGTGCCAGCAGCTTGGTTTTAGGCGGATACAATGAGCAGTTCTTC
CDR3 protein: CASSLVLGGYNEQFF

clone size: -
D gene: -
J gene: TRBJ2-7
V gene: TRBV4-1
CDR3 DNA: TGCGCCAGCAGCCAAGAGGGGGCCTCGACGGCCGAGCAGTACTTC
CDR3 protein: CASSQEGASTAEQYF

clone size: -
D gene: -
J gene: TRBJ2-5
V gene: TRBV18
CDR3 DNA: TGTGCCAGCTCACCACCCAGGGGTTGGCAGACCCAGTACTTC
CDR3 protein: CASSPPRGWQTQYF

clone size: -
D gene: -
J gene: TRBJ2-1
V gene: TRBV5-6
CDR3 DNA: TGTGCCAGCAGCTTGGTTCCTCAAAACAATGAGCAGTTCTTC
CDR3 protein: CASSLVPQNNEQFF

clone size: -
D gene: -
J gene: TRBJ1-1
V gene: TRBV14
CDR3 DNA: TGTGCCAGCAGCCCGCCGGGACGAGACACTGAAGCTTTCTTT
CDR3 protein: CASSPPGRDTEAFF

clone size: -
D gene: TRBD1
J gene: TRBJ1-2
V gene: TRBV28
CDR3 DNA: TGTGCCAGCAGTCGACAGGGGGAAGGGTACGGCTACACCTTC
CDR3 protein: CASSRQGEGYGYTF

clone size: -
D gene: TRBD1
J gene: TRBJ2-7
V gene: TRBV2
CDR3 DNA: TGTGCCAGCAGTGAAAGAAAACAGACAGGGGGTGGGTACGAGCAGTACTTC
CDR3 protein: CASSERKQTGGGYEQYF

clone size: -
D gene: TRBD2
J gene: TRBJ2-7
V gene: TRBV25-1
CDR3 DNA: TGTGCCAGCAGTGAATATCCCCGGACTAGCGGTTTTTACGAGCAGTACTTC
CDR3 protein: CASSEYPRTSGFYEQYF

clone size: -
D gene: -
J gene: TRBJ2-7
V gene: TRBV9
CDR3 DNA: TGTGCCAGCTCCTTAGGCTACTCCAGCTCCTACGAGCAGTACTTC
CDR3 protein: CASSLGYSSSYEQYF

clone size: -
D gene: TRBD2
J gene: TRBJ2-1
V gene: TRBV11-2
CDR3 DNA: TGTGCCAGCAGCTTACTAGCGGGAGGGTACTCTCTCGGCTACAATGAGCAGTTCTTC
CDR3 protein: CASSLLAGGYSLGYNEQFF

clone size: -
D gene: -
J gene: TRBJ2-2
V gene: TRBV2
CDR3 DNA: TGTGCCAGCACCTATTTATCAAAGTCGACCGGGGAGCTGTTTTTT
CDR3 protein: CASTYLSKSTGELFF

clone size: -
D gene: TRBD2
J gene: TRBJ2-7
V gene: TRBV2
CDR3 DNA: TGTGCCAGCAGCGCGGGAGGAGAGGCCTACGAGCAGTACTTC
CDR3 protein: CASSAGGEAYEQYF

clone size: once
D gene: -
J gene: TRBJ2-3
V gene: TRBV5-1
CDR3 DNA: TGCGCCAGCAGCCCGTCGGGGACAGATACGCAGTATTTT
CDR3 protein: CASSPSGTDTQYF

clone size: few
D gene: -
J gene: TRBJ1-1
V gene: TRBV9
CDR3 DNA: TGTGCCAGCAGCGTAGACGGGGCGTCTCTGAACACTGAAGCTTTCTTT
CDR3 protein: CASSVDGASLNTEAFF

clone size: -
D gene: TRBD2
J gene: TRBJ2-1
V gene: TRBV19
CDR3 DNA: TGTGCCAGTAGTATAGCGGGAGGCCCCGAGGAGCAGTTCTTC
CDR3 protein: CASSIAGGPEEQFF

clone size: -
D gene: TRBD2
J gene: TRBJ2-1
V gene: TRBV9
CDR3 DNA: TGTGCCAGCAGCGTAGAGTTTGCGGCTAGCGGGAGGGCCGTTTCCTACAATGAGCAGTTCTTC
CDR3 protein: CASSVEFAASGRAVSYNEQFF

clone size: -
D gene: -
J gene: TRBJ2-5
V gene: TRBV6-6
CDR3 DNA: TGTGCCAGCAACAAAGCAGGACGTTCACTAGAGACCCAGTACTTC
CDR3 protein: CASNKAGRSLETQYF

clone size: -
D gene: TRBD1
J gene: TRBJ2-1
V gene: TRBV19
CDR3 DNA: TGTGCCAGTAGTATCCGGGACAGGGTCTATACCTCCAGCAAAAACAATGAGCAGTTCTTC
CDR3 protein: CASSIRDRVYTSSKNNEQFF

clone size: -
D gene: -
J gene: TRBJ2-7
V gene: TRBV28
CDR3 DNA: TGTGCCAGCACGTTTGGCAGGGGCTACGAGCAGTACTTC
CDR3 protein: CASTFGRGYEQYF

clone size: -
D gene: -
J gene: TRBJ2-1
V gene: TRBV6-5
CDR3 DNA: TGTGCCAGCAGTTACTTACTGTACAATGAGCAGTTCTTC
CDR3 protein: CASSYLLYNEQFF

clone size: -
D gene: -
J gene: TRBJ2-1
V gene: TRBV28
CDR3 DNA: TGTGCCAGCGCAAGACGGGCAGAGATCTACAATGAGCAGTTCTTC
CDR3 protein: CASARRAEIYNEQFF

clone size: -
D gene: -
J gene: TRBJ2-1
V gene: TRBV9
CDR3 DNA: TGTGCCAGCAGCGAGTGGGGGGACTCCGAGAGAGAGCAGTTCTTC
CDR3 protein: CASSEWGDSEREQFF

clone size: -
D gene: TRBD1
J gene: TRBJ1-4
V gene: TRBV5-6
CDR3 DNA: TGTGCCAGCAGCCAAAATGGACAGGTAGAAAAACTGTTTTTT
CDR3 protein: CASSQNGQVEKLFF

clone size: -
D gene: -
J gene: TRBJ2-1
V gene: TRBV11-2
CDR3 DNA: TGTGCCAGCAGCTTAGTTGGACTAGGGGGATCCAATGAGCAGTTCTTC
CDR3 protein: CASSLVGLGGSNEQFF

clone size: few
D gene: -
J gene: TRBJ1-2
V gene: TRBV5-1
CDR3 DNA: TGCGCCAGCAGCTTGGCCGGAGGGATGAGTGGCTACACCTTC
CDR3 protein: CASSLAGGMSGYTF

clone size: -
D gene: TRBD1
J gene: TRBJ1-6
V gene: TRBV6-1
CDR3 DNA: TGTGCCAGCAGTGAGAATTCCGGGACAGGGGGCCAGTCCTATAATTCACCCCTCCACTTT
CDR3 protein: CASSENSGTGGQSYNSPLHF

clone size: -
D gene: -
J gene: TRBJ1-1
V gene: TRBV13
CDR3 DNA: TGTGCCAGCAGCCCACAGAGACCTGAAGCTTTCTTT
CDR3 protein: CASSPQRPEAFF

clone size: once
D gene: -
J gene: TRBJ2-5
V gene: TRBV7-9
CDR3 DNA: TGTGCCAGCAGCTTTCGCCAGGGGAGGGTGGAGACCCAGTACTTC
CDR3 protein: CASSFRQGRVETQYF

clone size: -
D gene: TRBD1
J gene: TRBJ1-2
V gene: TRBV7-9
CDR3 DNA: TGTGCCAGCAGCTCAGTACACGACAGGGGGGGTATCGACTATGGCTACACCTTC
CDR3 protein: CASSSVHDRGGIDYGYTF

clone size: -
D gene: -
J gene: TRBJ1-4
V gene: TRBV5-8
CDR3 DNA: TGTGCCAGCAGCTTGTTCAGGAATGAAAAACTGTTTTTT
CDR3 protein: CASSLFRNEKLFF

clone size: -
D gene: -
J gene: TRBJ2-7
V gene: TRBV5-1
CDR3 DNA: TGCGCCAGCAGCTTGTATTGGGGACCCTCCTACGAGCAGTACTTC
CDR3 protein: CASSLYWGPSYEQYF

clone size: -
D gene: -
J gene: TRBJ2-3
V gene: TRBV5-1
CDR3 DNA: TGCGCCAGCAGCCACACGGGGGTATCCAGCACAGATACGCAGTATTTT
CDR3 protein: CASSHTGVSSTDTQYF

clone size: medium-sized
D gene: TRBD2
J gene: TRBJ2-3
V gene: TRBV6-1
CDR3 DNA: TGTGCCAGCAGTGAAGCCGAGCGGGAGTGGACAGATACGCAGTATTTT
CDR3 protein: CASSEAEREWTDTQYF

clone size: -
D gene: TRBD1
J gene: TRBJ2-1
V gene: TRBV18
CDR3 DNA: TGTGCCAGCTCACCACCGGACTGGCGGACAGGGCAGTTCTTC
CDR3 protein: CASSPPDWRTGQFF

clone size: once
D gene: -
J gene: TRBJ2-3
V gene: TRBV5-6
CDR3 DNA: TGTGCCAGCAGCTTGGATCGGGACTGGCTAACAGCTAGCACAGATACGCAGTATTTT
CDR3 protein: CASSLDRDWLTASTDTQYF

clone size: once
D gene: -
J gene: TRBJ2-7
V gene: TRBV27
CDR3 DNA: TGTGCCAGCAGTTCAACGGTCTACGAGCAGTACTTC
CDR3 protein: CASSSTVYEQYF

clone size: -
D gene: -
J gene: TRBJ2-7
V gene: TRBV5-1
CDR3 DNA: TGCGCCAGCAGCCCGGACGGTCGCGGAGCCTACGAGCAGTACTTC
CDR3 protein: CASSPDGRGAYEQYF